The 18 T cell receptor beta chains listed next were all sequenced from one sample in a study of CD8 T cells in Susac syndrome. After extraction with the RNeasy kit, roughly 0.45 to 1 ug of the RNA was reverse transcribed using random hexamers. TCRdb reprocessed the immunoSEQ multiplex PCR reads via MiXCR and lists one record per CDR3 protein. In the table there are 350,000 to 550,000 distinct CDR3 sequences, around 83% of which are singletons. The sample was CD8+ T cells from PBMCs. The receptors originated from a human donor with multiple sclerosis.

V usage is TRBV2 and J usage is TRBJ2-7; TRBD1 matches at 9 bases. V shed 7 bases and J 6 bases; nucleotides not matched to a gene: 13. This CDR3 region has 15 residues. Germline CDR1 and CDR2: SNHLY and FYNNEI. DNA of the CDR3: TGTGCCAGCATACCGGGACAGGGTGTCGGAGCCGAGCAGTACTTC. It specifies CASIPGQGVGAEQYF. The entire variable domain, with the rest obtained from reference TRBV2 and TRBJ2-7, is as follows: EPEVTQTPSHQVTQMGQEVILRCVPISNHLYFYWYRQILGQKVEFLVSFYNNEISEKSEIFDDQFSVERPDGSNFTLKIRSTKLEDSAMYFCASIPGQGVGAEQYFGPGTRLTVT.

This chain connects TRBV15 to TRBJ2-3, with D uncertain. Germline assignment: CDR1 LNHNV and CDR2 YYDKDF (reference sequence). The CDR3 consists of 15 residues. Trimming took off 1 base at V and 2 bases at J, with 10 bases between the two ends. This CDR3 reads CATSRGGEPTDTQYF. The CDR3 nucleotides read TGTGCCACCAGCAGAGGGGGTGAACCCACAGATACGCAGTATTTT. The full variable domain, in which reference TRBV15 and TRBJ2-3 provide the parts outside the CDR3, is DAMVIQNPRYQVTQFGKPVTLSCSQTLNHNVMYWYQQKSSQAPKLLFHYYDKDFNNEADTPDNFQSRRPNTSFCFLDIRSPGLGDTAMYLCATSRGGEPTDTQYFGPGTRLTVL.

This sequence joins TRBV5-1 and TRBJ2-7; 14 bases fit TRBD2. After removal of 3 bases from V and 2 bases from J, the junction contained 1 base not matched to a gene. In germline, CDR1 is SGHRS, CDR2 YFSETQ. The CDR3 length is 15 residues. CDR3 DNA sequence: TGCGCCAGCAGCTCGGGACTAGCGGGGGCCTACGAGCAGTACTTC. Amino acids: CASSSGLAGAYEQYF. Complete variable domain (other parts from reference TRBV5-1 and TRBJ2-7): KAGVTQTPRYLIKTRGQQVTLSCSPISGHRSVSWYQQTPGQGLQFLFEYFSETQRNKGNFPGRFSGRQFSNSRSEMNVSTLELGDSALYLCASSSGLAGAYEQYFGPGTRLTVT.

This clonotype was counted a few times. The chain links TRBV20-1 to TRBJ2-5; 7 positions match TRBD2. V lost 0 bases, J lost 4 bases, and 8 bases stayed unmatched. Germline values: CDR1 DFQATT, CDR2 SNEGSKA (reference sequence). The CDR3 loop spans 15 amino acids. The CDR3 bases are TGCAGTGCTAGAGAGCGGAGAAGGGAGGGAGAGACCCAGTACTTC. Translation: CSARERRREGETQYF.

The rearrangement links TRBV20-1 to TRBJ2-3, with D uncertain. The CDR3 length is 15 residues. V lost 1 base to trimming and J lost 3 bases, with 14 bases between them. Germline-derived CDR1 and CDR2 are DFQATT and SNEGSKA (reference sequence). CDR3 in amino acids: CSARAIPTETDTQYF. DNA of the CDR3: TGCAGTGCTAGAGCAATCCCTACCGAAACAGATACGCAGTATTTT.

The CDR3 DNA reads TGCGCCAGCAGCTTGGAATGGCCCGGGGACGGCTACACCTTC. As protein: CASSLEWPGDGYTF. This chain links TRBV5-1 with TRBJ1-2, with D possibly TRBD1 on 5 matching bases. Germline V gene lookup returns CDR1 SGHRS and CDR2 YFSETQ. This CDR3 has 14 amino acids. The ends were cut back, 0 bases at V and 8 bases at J, with 14 bases in the middle.

The chain has TRBV5-1 and TRBJ2-7, with 9 nucleotides matching TRBD1. There are 14 residues in the CDR3. V shed 8 bases, J shed 2 bases, and the junction held 8 bases outside the gene matches. Germline V lookup: CDR1 SGHRS, CDR2 YFSETQ. The CDR3 DNA sequence: TGCGCCAGTCAGATGGGACAGGGAGCCTACGAGCAGTACTTC. It is translated as CASQMGQGAYEQYF.

This chain joins TRBV11-2 and TRBJ2-2; D gene unclear. With 5 bases removed from V and 1 base from J, the gap between germline ends came to 8 bases. The CDR3 runs 14 residues. Per germline, CDR1 SGHAT and CDR2 FQNNGV. The CDR3 sequence is CASSPDWNTGELFF. The CDR3 nucleotides read TGTGCCAGCAGCCCTGATTGGAACACCGGGGAGCTGTTTTTT.

V is TRBV6-2 or TRBV6-3 and J is TRBJ2-5; D gene uncertain. V lost 8 bases, J lost 5 bases, and 21 bases lay in between. From germline, CDR1 is MNHEY and CDR2 SVGEGT. The CDR3 runs to 15 residues. The CDR3 region is CASLEETPKAETQYF. CDR3 DNA sequence: TGTGCCAGCCTTGAGGAGACCCCCAAGGCGGAGACCCAGTACTTC.

This chain connects TRBV11-2 to TRBJ2-7; 10 bases are shared with TRBD2. The CDR3 runs 16 residues. Germline V gives CDR1 SGHAT, CDR2 FQNNGV. V lost 5 bases to trimming and J lost 5 bases; unmatched junction nucleotides: 12. DNA for the CDR3: TGTGCCAGCAGCCTGACGTCGGCTAGCGGGAGCCACGAGCAGTACTTC. Protein sequence: CASSLTSASGSHEQYF.

Many counts were recorded for this clonotype. CDR3 protein: CASSLGYEQYF. DNA for the CDR3: TGCGCCAGCAGCTTGGGCTACGAGCAGTACTTC. This chain connects TRBV5-1 to TRBJ2-7, with unresolved D. Germline-derived CDR1 and CDR2 are SGHRS and YFSETQ. V was cut by 0 bases and J by 3 bases, with 1 base left in between. There are 11 residues in the CDR3.

The rearrangement links TRBV6-4 to TRBJ2-5; the match to TRBD1 covers 11 bases. V trimming: 3 bases; J trimming: 6 bases; junction bases outside the gene matches: 6. The CDR3 contains 15 residues. Per germline, CDR1 MRHNA and CDR2 SNTAGT. CDR3 in amino acids: CASSDGQGAGKTQYF. CDR3 bases: TGTGCCAGCAGTGATGGACAGGGGGCTGGGAAGACCCAGTACTTC.

The chain links TRBV30 to TRBJ2-3; D not resolved. This CDR3 has 13 residues. V lost 2 bases, J lost 2 bases, and 8 bases lay in between. CDR1 GTSNPN and CDR2 SVGIG come from the germline V gene (reference sequence). CDR3 DNA: TGTGCCTGGAGTCCGACGGCCACAGATACGCAGTATTTT. It is translated as CAWSPTATDTQYF.

The chain is built from TRBV9 and TRBJ1-4; 7 bases are a match to TRBD1. The V gene end was trimmed by 4 bases and the J gene end by 7 bases; junction bases not matched to a gene: 16. This CDR3 region has 17 residues. Germline-derived CDR1 and CDR2 are SGDLS and YYNGEE. The DNA for the CDR3 is TGTGCCAGCAGCCCAATGCTCGGACAGGAGACCCCTGAAAAACTGTTTTTT. Protein product: CASSPMLGQETPEKLFF.

The chain has TRBV7-9 and TRBJ2-7; tentative D call: TRBD2 (6 bases). Trimming stripped 2 bases from V and 7 bases from J, with 15 bases between. Germline CDR1 SEHNR, CDR2 FQNEAQ (reference sequence). The CDR3 runs 14 residues. The CDR3 DNA reads as TGTGCCAGCAGCTTAAGCGGGTCACCCGGGGAGCAGTACTTC. It yields the protein CASSLSGSPGEQYF.

The rearrangement uses TRBV5-5 and TRBJ1-5; TRBD1 matches 7 bases. J lost 6 bases, V lost 2 bases, and 11 bases had no gene match. The CDR3 loop spans 16 amino acids. Germline-derived CDR1 and CDR2 are SGHKS and YYEKEE (reference sequence). In DNA form, the CDR3 reads TGTGCCAGCAGCTTTAATACAGGGGCCGCAAGTCAGCCCCAGCATTTT. It codes for CASSFNTGAASQPQHF.

The V call is TRBV7-2, the J call TRBJ2-1, with D unclear. The germline gives CDR1 SGHTA, CDR2 FQGNSA. CDR3 length equals 12 residues. V shed 1 base and J shed 8 bases, with 6 bases lying between them. CDR3 in DNA: TGTGCCAGCAGCTTAGAAATCCATGAGCAGTTCTTC. Amino acid sequence: CASSLEIHEQFF.

This clonotype was seen just once. The chain carries TRBV20-1 and TRBJ2-1; 8 bases align to TRBD2. The CDR3 loop spans 16 amino acids. V gave up 0 bases and J gave up 4 bases; unmatched junction bases: 8. The V gene's germline CDR1 is DFQATT and CDR2 SNEGSKA (reference sequence). CDR3 sequence: CSARDPAGVQYNEQFF. The CDR3 nucleotides read TGCAGTGCTAGAGATCCAGCGGGAGTTCAGTACAATGAGCAGTTCTTC.